This T cell receptor beta chain was profiled in a study of human T cells and chemical hapten exposure. Across the whole study: Donors were sensitized with 2% DPC on the upper inner arm.

About this clonotype itself: Antigen specificity is unknown.

The library labeled individual cDNA molecules by adding unique molecular identifiers to them. As processed by the authors: Across samples, TCR counts had a median of around 100,000 and ranged from about 23,224 to 690,600. One entry per CDR3 protein, called by TCRdb with MiXCR from the RACE reads. The V and J calls, along with clone size, are taken from TCRdb and not from the paper's own processing. The table has 100,000 to 120,000 distinct CDR3 sequences, around 35% seen once. The length of the CDR3 is 18 residues. V lost 5 bases to trimming and J lost 3 bases; unmatched junction nucleotides: 10. The germline gives CDR1 SGHAT, CDR2 FQNNGV. Broader study findings: A positive correlation with patch test score was found for PT1 expanded TCR counts.

The sample's time point: patch test 3, about 24 weeks after DPC sensitization. Described treatment: therapeutic diphenylcyclopropenone sensitization with weekly scalp DPC. This sequence originates from a man aged 40-50 years with alopecia areata. Some clones in this sample may be carry-over from other donors' samples. Sequencing was performed on whole blood, taken in connection with sensitization to the hapten diphenylcyclopropenone (DPC). The V gene is TRBV11-2, the J gene TRBJ2-3; 14 nucleotides align to TRBD2. CDR3 DNA: TGTGCCAGCAGCCTGCCGGGACTAGCGGGAGTCATGACAGATACGCAGTATTTT. Residues: CASSLPGLAGVMTDTQYF.